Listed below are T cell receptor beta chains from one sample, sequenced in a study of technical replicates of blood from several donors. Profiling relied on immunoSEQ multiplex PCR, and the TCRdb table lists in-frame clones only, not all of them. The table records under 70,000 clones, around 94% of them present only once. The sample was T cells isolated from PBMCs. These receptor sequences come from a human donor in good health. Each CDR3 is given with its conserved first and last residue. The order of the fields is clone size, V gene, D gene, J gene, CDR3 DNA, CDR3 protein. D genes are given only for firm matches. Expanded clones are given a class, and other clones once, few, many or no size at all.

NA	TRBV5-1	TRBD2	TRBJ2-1	TGCGCCAGCAGCTCCTACAACGCGGGAGACTACAATGAGCAGTTCTTC	CASSSYNAGDYNEQFF
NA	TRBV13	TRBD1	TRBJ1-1	TGTGCCAGCAGCATAGACAGGTCCCAGGGGGCCAACACTGAAGCTTTCTTT	CASSIDRSQGANTEAFF
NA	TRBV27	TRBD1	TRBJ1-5	TGTGCCAGCAGTTTATACAGGGGGCTGAGTCAGCCCCAGCATTTT	CASSLYRGLSQPQHF
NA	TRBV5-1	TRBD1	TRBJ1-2	TGCGCCAGCAGCTTTTTCGGGGACAGGGGTCAGGGTGGCTACACCTTC	CASSFFGDRGQGGYTF
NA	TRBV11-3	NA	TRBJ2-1	TGTGCCAGCAGCTTAGTTGGTCGGTACAATGAGCAGTTCTTC	CASSLVGRYNEQFF
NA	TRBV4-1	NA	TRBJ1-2	TGCGCCAGCAGCCAAGATACGCGGGGGGACGGCTACACCTTC	CASSQDTRGDGYTF
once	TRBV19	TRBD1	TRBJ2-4	TGTGCCAGTAGTACCGGACAGGGGGGCATGGCCAAAAACATTCAGTACTTC	CASSTGQGGMAKNIQYF
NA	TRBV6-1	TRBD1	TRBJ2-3	TGTGCCAGCATCTGGACAGGAAGCACAGATACGCAGTATTTT	CASIWTGSTDTQYF
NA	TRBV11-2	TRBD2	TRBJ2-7	TGTGCCAGCAGCTCCGGACTAGCGGGGGCACTCTACTCCTACGAGCAGTACTTC	CASSSGLAGALYSYEQYF
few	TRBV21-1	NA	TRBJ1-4	TGTGCCAGCAACGCGAGGAGAAATGAAAAACTGTTTTTT	CASNARRNEKLFF
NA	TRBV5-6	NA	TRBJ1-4	TGTGCCAGCAGCTTGGTGTCTATTAATGAAAAACTGTTTTTT	CASSLVSINEKLFF
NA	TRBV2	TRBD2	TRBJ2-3	TGTGCCAGCATTTCAGCGGGAGGGACATCGCAGTATTTT	CASISAGGTSQYF
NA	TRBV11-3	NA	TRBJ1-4	TGTGCCAGCAGCGGAGGGGATGAAAAACTGTTTTTT	CASSGGDEKLFF
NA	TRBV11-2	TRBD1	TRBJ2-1	TGTGCCAGCAGCAGGACAGGATCCCCTTACAATGAGCAGTTCTTC	CASSRTGSPYNEQFF
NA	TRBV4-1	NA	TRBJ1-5	TGCGCCAGCAGCCAAGAAGGCGCAGGGGCGAATCAGCCCCAGCATTTT	CASSQEGAGANQPQHF
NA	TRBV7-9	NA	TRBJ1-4	TGTGCCAGCAGCTTAATTCGAAAGGCCAGGGCAGAAAAACTGTTTTTT	CASSLIRKARAEKLFF
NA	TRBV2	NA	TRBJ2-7	TGTGCCAGCAGTGCCAGGGGTTTTTTCTACGAGCAGTACTTC	CASSARGFFYEQYF
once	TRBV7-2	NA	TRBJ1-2	TGTGCCAGCAGCTCCTCAGGGTATGGCTACACCTTC	CASSSSGYGYTF